A single sample gave rise to the 10 T cell receptor beta chains below, sequenced in a study of blood T cell repertoires in COVID-19. The repertoire was sequenced with immunoSEQ multiplex PCR; TCRdb's copy has only in-frame clones and lacks some. Of some 210,000 clones listed, roughly 78% are singletons. Sequencing used peripheral blood. The receptors were gathered from a woman between 40 and 50 years old with acute or convalescent COVID-19.

V usage is TRBV27 and J usage is TRBJ2-1, with 8 bases aligning to TRBD2. CDR1 is MNHEY and CDR2 is SMNVEV in the germline V gene (reference sequence). The junction had 10 bases not matched to a gene; V was cut back by 2 bases and J by 7 bases. The CDR3 is 16 amino acids. CDR3 loop: CASSLPGLGRGNEQFF. Written as DNA, the CDR3 is TGTGCCAGCAGTTTACCGGGACTAGGGCGGGGGAATGAGCAGTTCTTC.

This clone occurred a few times. The gene calls are TRBV7-2 and TRBJ1-2; TRBD1 matches at 10 bases. This CDR3 is built from 14 residues. Per germline, CDR1 SGHTA and CDR2 FQGNSA. V gave up 6 bases and J gave up 8 bases; unmatched junction bases: 9. CDR3 DNA: TGTGCCAGCAGTCCTTGGGACAGGGGAAGCGGCTACACCTTC. It translates to CASSPWDRGSGYTF.

The rearrangement uses TRBV6-1 and TRBJ1-5; unclear D gene. Germline V lookup: CDR1 MNHNS, CDR2 SASEGT. The CDR3 length is 15 residues. Trimming cost V 3 bases and J 7 bases, with 16 bases left between them. The CDR3 nucleotides read TGTGCCAGCAGTGAGGAAGAAGGAGGGTCCCAGCCCCAGCATTTT. It is translated as CASSEEEGGSQPQHF.

The chain is built from TRBV6-2 or TRBV6-3 and TRBJ2-4, with a tentative D call TRBD2 (6 bases). Trimming cost V 5 bases and J 8 bases, with 16 bases left between them. The CDR3 is 14 residues long. Germline CDR1 is MNHEY and CDR2 is SVGEGT. CDR3 sequence (DNA): TGTGCCAGCAGTCACCCGGGACTCAGGGACATTCAGTACTTC. This gives the protein CASSHPGLRDIQYF.

The rearrangement uses TRBV18 and TRBJ2-7; no clear D gene. V shed 4 bases and J shed 0 bases, with 10 bases lying between them. The CDR3 length is 14 residues. Germline lookup yields CDR1 KGHSH and CDR2 LQKENI. The CDR3 protein is CASSQTESSYEQYF. DNA of the CDR3: TGTGCCAGCTCACAGACGGAGAGCTCCTACGAGCAGTACTTC. Supplemented by reference TRBV18 and TRBJ2-7, the full variable domain reads NAGVMQNPRHLVRRRGQEARLRCSPMKGHSHVYWYRQLPEEGLKFMVYLQKENIIDESGMPKERFSAEFPKEGPSILRIQQVVRGDSAAYFCASSQTESSYEQYFGPGTRLTVT.

The CDR3 DNA reads as TGCGCCAGCAGCCAAATATTCAGGACAGCGGCCTACGAGCAGTACTTC. Amino acids: CASSQIFRTAAYEQYF. The V gene is TRBV5-1, the J gene TRBJ2-7; TRBD1 might be the D (6 bases). Germline V gene sequence: CDR1 SGHRS, CDR2 YFSETQ. Trimming took off 4 bases at V and 2 bases at J, with 19 bases between the two ends. The length of the CDR3 is 16 residues. The full variable domain, completed using reference TRBV5-1 and TRBJ2-7, is KAGVTQTPRYLIKTRGQQVTLSCSPISGHRSVSWYQQTPGQGLQFLFEYFSETQRNKGNFPGRFSGRQFSNSRSEMNVSTLELGDSALYLCASSQIFRTAAYEQYFGPGTRLTVT.

To note about this clone: Compared with germline, one end of the junction differs, possibly owing to a read error. V is TRBV11-2 and J is TRBJ2-7, with D maybe TRBD1 (5 bases). This CDR3 comprises 11 residues. Germline V lookup: CDR1 SGHAT, CDR2 FQNNGV. The CDR3 loop is CASSLVAGLHF. The CDR3 DNA sequence: TGTGCCAGCAGCTTAGTGGCAGGGTTGCACTTC.

For this clone: One end of the junction varies from germline; a read error may be responsible. The chain links TRBV12-3 or TRBV12-4 to TRBJ2-7; D may be TRBD1 (6 bases). The CDR3 has 13 amino acids. The CDR3 region has the DNA TGTGCCAGCAGTTTTGTCAGGGGTGGGTTCGAGAACTTC. This gives the protein CASSFVRGGFENF.

The chain uses TRBV6-5 and TRBJ2-5; TRBD2 matches at 13 bases. The ends lost 8 bases at V and 3 bases at J; junction bases unmatched: 0. Germline V gene lookup returns CDR1 MNHEY and CDR2 SVGAGI. This CDR3 has 13 residues. CDR3 sequence: CASGLAGEETQYF. The CDR3 DNA follows: TGTGCCAGCGGACTAGCGGGAGAAGAGACCCAGTACTTC.

The rearrangement uses TRBV6-5 and TRBJ1-1; perhaps TRBD1 as D (5 bases). With 2 bases removed from V and 3 bases from J, the gap between germline ends came to 16 bases. The CDR3 totals 16 residues. Germline-derived CDR1 and CDR2 are MNHEY and SVGAGI. The CDR3 coding sequence is TGTGCCAGCAGTTACACGCAGGGACTGATAGACACTGAAGCTTTCTTT. It codes for CASSYTQGLIDTEAFF.